These 31 T cell receptor beta chains were sequenced from one sample in a study of metastatic and nonmetastatic thyroid tumors. Patients were all untreated before their thyroid surgery. TCRdb reprocessed the PCR reads via MiXCR. The table records about 30,000 clones, around 25% of them present only once. The sequencing input was blood. The origin of the receptors is a female donor with papillary thyroid cancer or a benign thyroid nodule (not recorded which). Some clones in this sample may be carry-over from other donors' samples.

A few counts support this clone. At one of its ends the junction is not consistent with the germline gene, which may arise from a read error. The rearrangement uses TRBV6-1 and TRBJ1-1, with 8 bases fitting TRBD1. The CDR3 is 15 residues long. Germline CDR1 is MNHNS and CDR2 is SASEGT. Here the CDR3 reads CASSTTGALNTEAFF. The CDR3 nucleotides are TGTGCCAGCAGTACGACAGGGGCACTGAACACTGAAGCCTTCTTT.

This clone was seen only a few times. The junction departs from the called germline gene at one end, perhaps through a read error. CDR3 in amino acids: CAISPLQRGHEQYF. The CDR3 DNA is TGTGCCATCAGCCCCCTACAGCGGGGGCACGAGCAGTACTTC. V gene TRBV7-8 combines with J gene TRBJ2-7, with 8 bases lining up with TRBD2. The germline V gene has CDR1 SGHVS and CDR2 FQNEAQ. This CDR3 region has 14 residues.

This clone was found many times. The same CDR3 also results from other DNA sequences found in this sample. This chain connects TRBV30 to TRBJ2-5; 8 bases fit TRBD2. Trimming removed 1 base from V and 3 bases from J; junction bases left unmatched: 4. Germline loops: CDR1 GTSNPN, CDR2 SVGIG (reference sequence). CDR3 length: 14 residues. The CDR3 coding sequence is TGTGCCTGGAGTGAAGCGGGAGTCGAAGAGACCCAGTACTTC. This encodes CAWSEAGVEETQYF.

This clone was observed a few times. V and J are TRBV6-1 and TRBJ2-1; D gene uncertain. Trimming pared 8 bases from V and 0 bases from J, leaving 14 bases between. The CDR3 spans 15 residues. Germline-derived CDR1 and CDR2 are MNHNS and SASEGT. The CDR3 loop reads CASQIDPDSYNEQFF. The CDR3 region has the DNA TGTGCCAGCCAGATAGACCCCGACTCCTACAATGAGCAGTTCTTC.

This clone was detected many times. V and J are TRBV11-2 and TRBJ2-2; unclear D gene. The CDR3 has 12 amino acids. In germline, CDR1 is SGHAT, CDR2 FQNNGV. V dropped 5 bases and J dropped 3 bases, with 4 bases sitting between them. CDR3 coding DNA: TGTGCCAGCAGCCCTTACACCGGGGAGCTGTTTTTT. This sequence encodes CASSPYTGELFF.

This clone was seen only a few times. The chain recombines TRBV6-1 with TRBJ2-3, with 12 bases matching TRBD2. With V trimmed by 3 bases and J by 0 bases, 1 base remained unmatched. The CDR3 has 16 residues. Looked up from germline, CDR1 is MNHNS and CDR2 is SASEGT. CDR3 protein: CASSDGTSGSTDTQYF. CDR3 sequence (DNA): TGTGCCAGCAGTGACGGGACTAGCGGGAGCACAGATACGCAGTATTTT.

In the case of this clone: Sequence at one end of the junction differs from germline and may be a read error. The V gene is TRBV28, the J gene TRBJ2-2; possible D gene TRBD2, 5 bases. The CDR3 is 14 amino acids. The germline CDR1 and CDR2 sequences are MDHEN and SYDVKM. In DNA form, the CDR3 reads TGTGCGAGCATTAGATGGGAGAACACCGGGGTGCTGTTTTTT. Translating gives CASIRWENTGVLFF.

This clone was seen ten or more times. J is TRBJ1-1 and V is TRBV28; D is unresolved. The V gene's germline CDR1 is MDHEN and CDR2 SYDVKM. V lost 3 bases, J lost 1 base, and 3 bases lay in between. This CDR3 is built from 12 residues. The CDR3 is CASSFQNTEAFF. For the CDR3, the DNA is TGTGCCAGCAGTTTCCAGAACACTGAAGCTTTCTTT.

Comments on this clone: Since the CDR3 does not end with the conserved phenylalanine or tryptophan, this likely comes from a read error. The chain has TRBV6-1 and TRBJ2-5; 12 bases fit TRBD2. Germline V lookup: CDR1 MNHNS, CDR2 SASEGT. The CDR3 covers 15 residues. Trimming took 5 bases from V and 7 from J; bases not matched to a gene: 8. The DNA for the CDR3 is TGTGCCAGCAGTCCCGGACTAGCGGGAATGGGGACCCAGTACTGC. Residues: CASSPGLAGMGTQYC.

This clone occurred many times. The chain recombines TRBV3-1 with TRBJ2-3, with D perhaps being TRBD1 or TRBD2 (5 bases each). V was clipped by 4 bases and J by 0 bases, with 11 bases between them. Germline V gene lookup returns CDR1 LGHDT and CDR2 YNNKEL (reference sequence). This CDR3 comprises 15 residues. The CDR3 loop reads CASSRNRDSTDTQYF. CDR3 coding DNA: TGTGCCAGCAGCCGAAACCGGGACAGCACAGATACGCAGTATTTT.

This clone was counted many times. The rearrangement joins TRBV6-2 or TRBV6-3 to TRBJ2-3, with 10 bases fitting TRBD2. The CDR3 loop spans 13 amino acids. J gave up 1 base and V 10 bases, and 2 bases lay outside the gene matches. CDR1 MNHEY and CDR2 SVGEGT come from the germline V gene. The CDR3 nucleotides read TGTGCCACCGGACTAGCGGGCACAGATACGCAGTATTTT. This translates into CATGLAGTDTQYF.

In its sample, this clone was seen a few times. The chain links TRBV2 to TRBJ2-2, with 7 nucleotides matching TRBD1. The CDR3 has 14 residues. J lost 1 base, V lost 8 bases, and 4 bases had no gene match. The germline V gene has CDR1 SNHLY and CDR2 FYNNEI. As DNA, the CDR3 is TGTGCCAGCCTGGGACAGAAGAACACCGGGGAGCTGTTTTTT. As protein: CASLGQKNTGELFF.

By sample share, this clone is medium-sized (0.01 to 0.1%). The V call is TRBV9, the J call TRBJ2-7; D might be TRBD1 (6 bases). V dropped 0 bases and J dropped 2 bases, with 12 bases sitting between them. Germline assignment: CDR1 SGDLS and CDR2 YYNGEE. The CDR3 extends over 15 amino acids. The CDR3 region has the DNA TGTGCCAGCAGCGTAGGGACAGATATTACCTACGAGCAGTACTTC. This codes for CASSVGTDITYEQYF.

J is TRBJ2-5 and V is TRBV5-6; D remains ambiguous. V was cut by 4 bases and J by 8 bases, with 9 bases left in between. The CDR3 has 11 amino acids. Germline CDR1 and CDR2: SGHDT and YYEEEE. The chain's CDR3 is CASSRSDTQYF. Written as DNA, the CDR3 is TGTGCCAGCAGCAGAAGTGATACCCAGTACTTC. The variable domain in full, with the rest retrieved from reference TRBV5-6 and TRBJ2-5, is DAGVTQSPTHLIKTRGQQVTLRCSPKSGHDTVSWYQQALGQGPQFIFQYYEEEERQRGNFPDRFSGHQFPNYSSELNVNALLLGDSALYLCASSRSDTQYFGPGTRLLVL.

The V call is TRBV5-1, the J call TRBJ2-3; D gene unclear. The CDR3 loop spans 13 amino acids. The germline V gene has CDR1 SGHRS and CDR2 YFSETQ. Trimming removed 5 bases from V and 15 bases from J, with 22 bases in between. The CDR3 here is CASRETSTDKQYF. The CDR3 bases are TGCGCCAGCAGGGAGACAAGCACAGATAAGCAATATTTT.

This clone has at least ten counts. The chain links TRBV6-4 to TRBJ2-3; TRBD1 might be the D (6 bases). The germline V gene encodes CDR1 MRHNA and CDR2 SNTAGT. The CDR3 loop spans 13 amino acids. With 3 bases removed from V and 4 bases from J, the gap between germline ends came to 8 bases. The CDR3 protein is CASSEDSADTQYF. In nucleotides, the CDR3 is TGTGCCAGCAGTGAGGACAGTGCAGATACGCAGTATTTT.

This clone was seen a handful of times. The V call is TRBV24-1, the J call TRBJ1-2, with D perhaps matching TRBD1 (5 bases). Germline V CDR1 and CDR2: KGHDR, SFDVKD. V was cut by 1 base and J by 8 bases, with 10 bases left in between. CDR3 length: 13 amino acids. The CDR3 spells CATSDLQVGGYTF. CDR3 coding DNA: TGTGCCACCAGTGATTTACAGGTAGGGGGCTACACCTTC.

This clone came up many times. The genes are TRBV9 and TRBJ1-4; 8 bases are shared with TRBD1. In germline, CDR1 is SGDLS, CDR2 YYNGEE. The CDR3 length is 13 residues. The ends lost 3 bases at V and 5 bases at J; junction bases unmatched: 0. The CDR3 is CASSGTGNEKLFF. The CDR3 DNA reads as TGTGCCAGCAGCGGGACAGGGAATGAAAAACTGTTTTTT.

This clone came up many times. This chain connects TRBV28 to TRBJ1-4, with D possibly TRBD1 on 5 matching bases. The CDR3 contains 15 residues. Trimming took 5 bases from V and 4 from J, leaving 14 bases between them. Per the germline V gene, CDR1 is MDHEN and CDR2 is SYDVKM. CDR3 region: CASSAPGRSNEKLFF. CDR3 nucleotide sequence: TGTGCCAGCAGTGCCCCGGGACGGAGTAATGAAAAACTGTTTTTT. The variable domain in full, completed from reference TRBV28 and TRBJ1-4, reads DVKVTQSSRYLVKRTGEKVFLECVQDMDHENMFWYRQDPGLGLRLIYFSYDVKMKEKGDIPEGYSVSREKKERFSLILESASTNQTSMYLCASSAPGRSNEKLFFGSGTQLSVL.

This clone is categorized as medium-sized. The chain carries TRBV28 and TRBJ2-7; D remains ambiguous. Germline loops: CDR1 MDHEN, CDR2 SYDVKM. V lost 3 bases to trimming and J lost 3 bases, with 18 bases between them. The length of the CDR3 is 16 residues. The CDR3 region is CASSLPHSPLFYEQYF. For the CDR3, the DNA is TGTGCCAGCAGTTTGCCTCACAGTCCCCTGTTCTACGAGCAGTACTTC.

This clone appeared many times. The rearrangement uses TRBV19 and TRBJ1-2, with D possibly being TRBD1 (5 bases). V lost 3 bases and J lost 0, with 5 bases in between. CDR3 length: 13 residues. The germline gives CDR1 LNHDA, CDR2 SQIVND (reference sequence). The CDR3 nucleotides read TGTGCCAGTAGTATGACAGCTAACTATGGCTACACCTTC. This sequence encodes CASSMTANYGYTF.

This clone came up a few times. One junction end disagrees with the germline gene, perhaps due to a read error. The V and J genes are TRBV5-1 and TRBJ2-3; 7 positions match TRBD1. CDR1 is SGHRS and CDR2 is YFSETQ in the germline V gene. This CDR3 contains 9 residues. CDR3 coding DNA: TGCTCCAGGGGGGATACGCAGTATTTT. It specifies CSRGDTQYF.

This clone was counted a few times. V gene TRBV10-2 combines with J gene TRBJ2-1, with D uncertain. Deletions cut 7 bases from V and 4 bases from J, with 11 bases between. Germline values: CDR1 WSHSY, CDR2 SAAADI. The CDR3 is 13 amino acids. DNA for the CDR3: TGCGCCAGCATCCCGACTCTTTACAATGAGCAGTTCTTC. This sequence encodes CASIPTLYNEQFF.

This chain joins TRBV6-2 or TRBV6-3 and TRBJ2-1; D remains ambiguous. The DNA end is more similar to TRBJ2-7, so the J call may be wrong. Germline assignment: CDR1 MNHEY and CDR2 SVGEGT. There are 14 residues in the CDR3. The CDR3 DNA is TGTGCCACATCCCCTGGTAAGGCGATTAGGGAGCAGTACTTC. As protein: CATSPGKAIREQYF.

The chain employs TRBV5-1 and TRBJ2-3; TRBD2 aligns across 10 bases. V gave up 5 bases and J gave up 2 bases; unmatched junction bases: 5. The CDR3 spans 15 residues. Germline V gene lookup returns CDR1 SGHRS and CDR2 YFSETQ. The CDR3 reads CASRRTSGTTDTQYF. The CDR3 DNA reads as TGCGCCAGCAGGCGGACTAGCGGCACCACAGATACGCAGTATTTT.

The chain joins TRBV7-3 to TRBJ1-2; 7 bases align to TRBD1. Trimming took 5 bases from V and 2 from J; bases not matched to a gene: 8. The germline V gene encodes CDR1 SGHTA and CDR2 FQGTGA. This CDR3 comprises 15 residues. The CDR3 spells CASSAGQAQNYGYTF. In nucleotides, the CDR3 is TGTGCCAGCAGCGCCGGACAGGCTCAAAACTATGGCTACACCTTC. The full variable domain, completed using reference TRBV7-3 and TRBJ1-2, is GAGVSQTPSNKVTEKGKYVELRCDPISGHTALYWYRQSLGQGPEFLIYFQGTGAADDSGLPNDRFFAVRPEGSVSTLKIQRTERGDSAVYLCASSAGQAQNYGYTFGSGTRLTVV.

At least ten counts were recorded for this clone. The gene calls are TRBV5-1 and TRBJ1-3; D remains unclear. The V gene's germline CDR1 is SGHRS and CDR2 YFSETQ. The CDR3 is made up of 15 amino acids. Trimming took 4 bases from V and 4 from J, leaving 15 bases between them. The CDR3 region is CASSPYSAGGNTIYF. DNA of the CDR3: TGCGCCAGCAGCCCGTACTCCGCCGGGGGAAACACCATATATTTT. Using reference TRBV5-1 and TRBJ1-3 for the parts outside the CDR3, the full variable domain is KAGVTQTPRYLIKTRGQQVTLSCSPISGHRSVSWYQQTPGQGLQFLFEYFSETQRNKGNFPGRFSGRQFSNSRSEMNVSTLELGDSALYLCASSPYSAGGNTIYFGEGSWLTVV.

V and J are TRBV14 and TRBJ1-2, with D unclear. The CDR3 spans 16 residues. V was cut by 0 bases and J by 4 bases, with 15 bases left in between. From germline, CDR1 is SGHDN and CDR2 FVKESK. DNA for the CDR3: TGTGCCAGCAGCCAAGATCACTTGGGAGGAATCTATGGCTACACCTTC. Translating gives CASSQDHLGGIYGYTF. Based on the CDR3 plus reference TRBV14 and TRBJ1-2, the full variable domain is EAGVTQFPSHSVIEKGQTVTLRCDPISGHDNLYWYRRVMGKEIKFLLHFVKESKQDESGMPNNRFLAERTGGTYSTLKVQPAELEDSGVYFCASSQDHLGGIYGYTFGSGTRLTVV.

This chain links TRBV30 with TRBJ1-1, with D unclear. Per germline, CDR1 GTSNPN and CDR2 SVGIG (reference sequence). Trimming stripped 1 base from V and 3 bases from J, with 3 bases between. This CDR3 comprises 11 residues. Here the CDR3 DNA reads TGTGCCTGGAGTGCAGACACTGAAGCTTTCTTT. It specifies CAWSADTEAFF.

This clone was observed at least ten times. The chain couples TRBV5-1 to TRBJ2-4; maybe TRBD1 (6 bases). Trimming removed 3 bases from V and 9 bases from J, with 19 bases in between. This CDR3 is 15 amino acids long. The V gene's germline CDR1 is SGHRS and CDR2 YFSETQ. The CDR3 sequence: CASSSDRRALAIQYF. CDR3 sequence (DNA): TGCGCCAGCAGCTCTGACAGGCGAGCCCTAGCCATTCAGTACTTC.

V and J are TRBV19 and TRBJ2-3, with unresolved D. The CDR3 sequence is 14 residues long. In germline, CDR1 is LNHDA, CDR2 SQIVND (reference sequence). The V and J ends lost 5 bases and 3 bases respectively, with 12 bases between them. In nucleotides, the CDR3 is TGTGCCAGTAGTTCCTACTTAGGGACAGATACGCAGTATTTT. This sequence encodes CASSSYLGTDTQYF.